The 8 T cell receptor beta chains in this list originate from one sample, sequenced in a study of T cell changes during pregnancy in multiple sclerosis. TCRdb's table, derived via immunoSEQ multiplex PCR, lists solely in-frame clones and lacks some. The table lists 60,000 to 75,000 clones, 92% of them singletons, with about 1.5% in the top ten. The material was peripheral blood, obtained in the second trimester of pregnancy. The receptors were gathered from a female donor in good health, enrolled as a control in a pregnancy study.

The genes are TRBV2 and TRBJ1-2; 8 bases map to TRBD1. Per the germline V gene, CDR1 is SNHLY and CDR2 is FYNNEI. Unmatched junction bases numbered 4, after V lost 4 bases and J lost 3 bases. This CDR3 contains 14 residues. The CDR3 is CASSVRGPYYGYTF. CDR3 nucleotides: TGTGCCAGCAGTGTCAGGGGGCCTTACTATGGCTACACCTTC.

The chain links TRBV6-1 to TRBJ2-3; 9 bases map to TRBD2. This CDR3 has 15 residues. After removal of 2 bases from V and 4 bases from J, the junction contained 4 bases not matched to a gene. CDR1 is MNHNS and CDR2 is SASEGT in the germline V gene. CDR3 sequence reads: CASSERAGGPDTQYF. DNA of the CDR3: TGTGCCAGCAGTGAAAGGGCGGGGGGGCCAGATACGCAGTATTTT.

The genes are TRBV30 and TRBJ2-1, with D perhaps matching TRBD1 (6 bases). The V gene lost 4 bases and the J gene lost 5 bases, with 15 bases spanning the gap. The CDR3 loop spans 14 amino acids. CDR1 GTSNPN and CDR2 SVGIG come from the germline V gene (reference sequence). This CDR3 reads CAWKERGRDNEQFF. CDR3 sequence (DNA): TGTGCCTGGAAGGAAAGGGGGAGAGACAATGAGCAGTTCTTC.

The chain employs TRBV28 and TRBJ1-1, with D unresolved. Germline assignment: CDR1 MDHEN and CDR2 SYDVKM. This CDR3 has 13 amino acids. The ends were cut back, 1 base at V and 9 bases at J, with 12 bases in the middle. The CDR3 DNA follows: TGTGCCAGCAGTTTATTAACAGAGCCTAAAGCTTTCTTT. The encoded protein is CASSLLTEPKAFF.

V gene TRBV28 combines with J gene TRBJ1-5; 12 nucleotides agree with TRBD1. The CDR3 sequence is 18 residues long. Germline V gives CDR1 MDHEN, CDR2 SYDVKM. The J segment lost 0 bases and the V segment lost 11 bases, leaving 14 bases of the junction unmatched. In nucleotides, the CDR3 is TGTGCCGGATCTGACGGGGACAGGGGGCCCTATAGCAATCAGCCCCAGCATTTT. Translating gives CAGSDGDRGPYSNQPQHF.

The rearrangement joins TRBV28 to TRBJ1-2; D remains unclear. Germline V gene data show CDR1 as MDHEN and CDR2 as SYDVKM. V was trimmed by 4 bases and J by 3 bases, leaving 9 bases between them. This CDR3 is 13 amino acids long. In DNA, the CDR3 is TGTGCCAGCAGTTCCGGTGTTTACTATGGCTACACCTTC. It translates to CASSSGVYYGYTF.

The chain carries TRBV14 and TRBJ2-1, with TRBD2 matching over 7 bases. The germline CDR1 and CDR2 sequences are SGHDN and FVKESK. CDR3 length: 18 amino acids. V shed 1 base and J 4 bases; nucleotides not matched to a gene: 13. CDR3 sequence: CASSQGSRGSPLYNEQFF. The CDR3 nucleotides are TGTGCCAGCAGCCAAGGTTCGCGCGGGAGTCCCTTATACAATGAGCAGTTCTTC.

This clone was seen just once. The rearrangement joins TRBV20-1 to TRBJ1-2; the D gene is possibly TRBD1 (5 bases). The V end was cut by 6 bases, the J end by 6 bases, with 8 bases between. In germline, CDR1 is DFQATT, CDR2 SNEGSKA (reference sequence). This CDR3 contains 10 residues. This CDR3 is CSATRDGYTF. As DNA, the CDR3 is TGCAGTGCAACCAGGGATGGCTACACCTTC.